Listed here are 13 T cell receptor beta chains from one sample, sequenced in a study of T cell responses to AZD1222 COVID-19 vaccine. Generated by immunoSEQ multiplex PCR, the TCRdb table keeps only in-frame clones and is missing some. Found here are about 110,000 clones, roughly 90% of them singletons; the top ten hold almost 2.5%. Sequencing used peripheral blood, obtained 28 days after the second AZD1222 dose. The receptors were sampled from an adult who received the AZD1222 COVID-19 vaccine.

The J gene is TRBJ2-3, the V gene TRBV7-2, with D tentatively TRBD1 (6 bases). The CDR3 spans 13 residues. V was clipped by 4 bases and J by 6 bases, with 11 bases between them. From germline, CDR1 is SGHTA and CDR2 FQGNSA. CDR3 residues: CASSYDRPDTQYF. The CDR3 region has the DNA TGTGCCAGCAGCTACGACAGGCCTGATACGCAGTATTTT.

The chain recombines TRBV7-9 with TRBJ2-7; maybe TRBD2 (6 bases). CDR1 SEHNR and CDR2 FQNEAQ come from the germline V gene (reference sequence). The CDR3 totals 13 residues. The germline V and J ends were trimmed by 3 bases and 3 bases, with 9 bases remaining between them. In DNA, the CDR3 is TGTGCCAGCAGCTTCTCCGGGAGCTACGAGCAGTACTTC. Protein product: CASSFSGSYEQYF.

This clone has only one observation. V gene TRBV6-5 combines with J gene TRBJ2-7; 7 bases align to TRBD1. CDR3 length: 14 amino acids. Germline lookup yields CDR1 MNHEY and CDR2 SVGAGI. J lost 0 bases, V lost 5 bases, and 4 bases had no gene match. The CDR3 here is CASSRGQLSYEQYF. In DNA, the CDR3 is TGTGCCAGCAGTCGGGGACAGCTCTCCTACGAGCAGTACTTC.

This chain links TRBV7-9 with TRBJ2-7; D not resolved. Trimming pared 5 bases from V and 3 bases from J, leaving 11 bases between. Per the germline V gene, CDR1 is SEHNR and CDR2 is FQNEAQ (reference sequence). The CDR3 spans 13 residues. The CDR3, as DNA: TGTGCCAGCAGCGAGAACAGTATCTACGAGCAGTACTTC. As protein: CASSENSIYEQYF.

The chain carries TRBV6-2 or TRBV6-3 and TRBJ2-5; D unclear. The V gene lost 5 bases and the J gene lost 0 bases, with 7 bases spanning the gap. Germline-derived CDR1 and CDR2 are MNHEY and SVGEGT. The CDR3 covers 13 residues. This CDR3 reads CASSQSYQETQYF. DNA for the CDR3: TGTGCCAGCAGTCAGTCGTACCAAGAGACCCAGTACTTC.

The chain is built from TRBV19 and TRBJ1-3; unclear D gene. Per germline, CDR1 LNHDA and CDR2 SQIVND (reference sequence). V gave up 2 bases and J gave up 2 bases, with 7 bases separating them. The length of the CDR3 is 14 residues. The CDR3 region has the DNA TGTGCCAGTAGTATATTCGACACTGGAAACACCATATATTTT. Translation: CASSIFDTGNTIYF.

The chain combines TRBV6-6 with TRBJ2-7; 8 bases match TRBD2. The length of the CDR3 is 14 residues. Germline V gene lookup returns CDR1 MNHNY and CDR2 SVGAGI (reference sequence). J was trimmed by 4 bases and V by 4 bases; bases with no gene match: 6. CDR3 loop: CASSSAGGVYEQYF. The CDR3 DNA reads TGTGCCAGCAGTTCTGCGGGGGGAGTTTACGAGCAGTACTTC.

The chain links TRBV6-5 to TRBJ2-3, with 7 bases matching TRBD2. This CDR3 has 14 residues. Germline trimming cut 6 bases from V and 5 bases from J; bases unmatched to any gene: 8. CDR1 MNHEY and CDR2 SVGAGI come from the germline V gene. This CDR3 is CASSRRLAKDTQYF. The CDR3 nucleotides read TGTGCCAGCAGCCGAAGACTAGCAAAAGATACGCAGTATTTT.

The J gene is TRBJ1-2, the V gene TRBV14; D is perhaps TRBD1 (5 bases). The CDR3 sequence is 13 residues long. Trimming removed 0 bases at V and 4 bases at J, with 6 bases between. The V gene's germline CDR1 is SGHDN and CDR2 FVKESK. Here the CDR3 DNA reads TGTGCCAGCAGCCAAGACAGGGTCTATGGCTACACCTTC. Protein product: CASSQDRVYGYTF. The full variable domain, rest sourced from reference TRBV14 and TRBJ1-2, is EAGVTQFPSHSVIEKGQTVTLRCDPISGHDNLYWYRRVMGKEIKFLLHFVKESKQDESGMPNNRFLAERTGGTYSTLKVQPAELEDSGVYFCASSQDRVYGYTFGSGTRLTVV.

The chain combines TRBV11-1 with TRBJ1-2; 7 nucleotides match TRBD1. After removal of 5 bases from V and 8 bases from J, the junction contained 14 bases not matched to a gene. The CDR3 totals 15 residues. Germline V gene lookup returns CDR1 SGHAT and CDR2 FQDESV (reference sequence). The CDR3 coding sequence is TGTGCCAGCAGCAAACACGGGACAGAGGTAGTGGGCTACACCTTC. Translation: CASSKHGTEVVGYTF.

The gene calls are TRBV25-1 and TRBJ2-2; D possibly corresponds to TRBD2 (5 bases). The CDR3 has 14 amino acids. CDR1 is MGHDK, CDR2 SYGVNS, per germline. V lost 5 bases, J lost 5 bases, and 12 bases lay in between. The CDR3 here is CASSPLRRTGELFF. Written as DNA, the CDR3 is TGTGCCAGCAGTCCATTGAGGAGGACCGGGGAGCTGTTTTTT.

This chain links TRBV4-2 with TRBJ2-7; TRBD2 matches at 11 bases. Trimming removed 1 base from V and 5 bases from J; junction bases left unmatched: 7. From germline, CDR1 is LGHNA and CDR2 YNFKEQ. The CDR3 runs to 16 residues. The CDR3 is CASSQGVSGGVNEQYF. CDR3 DNA sequence: TGTGCCAGCAGCCAAGGAGTTAGCGGGGGGGTAAACGAGCAGTACTTC.

J is TRBJ2-3 and V is TRBV5-1; no clear D. The CDR3 has 13 residues. Trimming took off 3 bases at V and 4 bases at J, with 9 bases between the two ends. CDR1 is SGHRS, CDR2 YFSETQ, per germline. The CDR3 DNA reads as TGCGCCAGCAGCTCGCTTCCTGCAGATACGCAGTATTTT. It codes for CASSSLPADTQYF. Complete variable domain (other parts from reference TRBV5-1 and TRBJ2-3): KAGVTQTPRYLIKTRGQQVTLSCSPISGHRSVSWYQQTPGQGLQFLFEYFSETQRNKGNFPGRFSGRQFSNSRSEMNVSTLELGDSALYLCASSSLPADTQYFGPGTRLTVL.